The 24 T cell receptor beta chains presented below share a single source sample, sequenced in a study of beta chain features in type 1 diabetes. cDNA synthesis used the whole RNA isolate, giving expressed TCRB sequences. Data came from immunoSEQ multiplex PCR; TCRdb stores just in-frame clones and leaves some out. The data contain fewer than 200,000 clones, 7.5% to 10% of them singletons. Source material: central memory CD4+ T cells from blood. The receptor set was obtained from a man between 18 and 35 years old in good health.

V and J are TRBV29-1 and TRBJ2-7; D unclear. The CDR3 covers 15 residues. The germline V gene encodes CDR1 SQVTM and CDR2 ANQGSEA. V was trimmed by 5 bases and J by 2 bases, leaving 19 bases between them. CDR3 bases: TGCAGCGTTAAGGTTCCGAGACTGAATACCTACGAGCAGTACTTC. It encodes CSVKVPRLNTYEQYF.

The chain carries TRBV5-1 and TRBJ1-4, with 8 bases lining up with TRBD1. CDR3 length: 15 residues. The trim removed 4 bases at V and 9 bases at J, leaving 11 bases unmatched. Germline V gene lookup returns CDR1 SGHRS and CDR2 YFSETQ. The CDR3 spells CASSAGTGDSKKLFF. The DNA for the CDR3 is TGCGCCAGCAGCGCAGGGACAGGAGACTCCAAAAAACTGTTTTTT.

The rearrangement joins TRBV28 to TRBJ1-2; D unclear. V gave up 4 bases and J gave up 4 bases, with 10 bases separating them. Per germline, CDR1 MDHEN and CDR2 SYDVKM. This CDR3 is 13 amino acids long. CDR3 protein: CASSSSASYGYTF. CDR3 nucleotide sequence: TGTGCCAGCAGTTCCTCGGCTAGCTATGGCTACACCTTC.

The rearrangement uses TRBV30 and TRBJ2-7; 7 nucleotides agree with TRBD1. V lost 3 bases, J lost 2 bases, and 10 bases stayed unmatched. The CDR3 covers 15 residues. Germline V gives CDR1 GTSNPN, CDR2 SVGIG (reference sequence). CDR3 in DNA: TGTGCCTGGAGGGCCCGGTACAGGGGAACCTACGAGCAGTACTTC. Residues: CAWRARYRGTYEQYF.

In this sample, this clone turned up a few times. This chain joins TRBV6-5 and TRBJ2-7; D is possibly TRBD2 (6 bases). V lost 5 bases and J lost 4, with 6 bases in between. This CDR3 contains 11 residues. Germline lookup yields CDR1 MNHEY and CDR2 SVGAGI. CDR3 bases: TGTGCCAGCAGTGGGGGGTACGAGCAGTACTTC. Its translation is CASSGGYEQYF.

This clone was counted only a few times. The J gene is TRBJ1-5, the V gene TRBV21-1; TRBD1 is the table's D call, not checked against the DNA. TRBV21-1 is reported as a pseudogene. CDR3 length: 14 amino acids. The CDR3 DNA reads as TGTGCCAGCACCAGAATCAGGGTGGCTCAGCCCCAGCATTTT. The encoded protein is CASTRIRVAQPQHF.

The J gene is TRBJ1-2, the V gene TRBV9; no clear D gene. CDR1 SGDLS and CDR2 YYNGEE come from the germline V gene. Trimming cost V 1 base and J 4 bases, with 11 bases left between them. This CDR3 is 14 amino acids long. CDR3 in DNA: TGTGCCAGCAGCGTACGAAACAGCGGCTATGGCTACACCTTC. Encoded protein: CASSVRNSGYGYTF.

This clone has ten or more counts. The V call is TRBV4-2, the J call TRBJ2-2; 9 nucleotides agree with TRBD2. The germline V gene encodes CDR1 LGHNA and CDR2 YNFKEQ. With 2 bases clipped from V and 6 bases from J, the junction kept 7 bases outside the gene matches. The CDR3 length is 16 residues. Here the CDR3 reads CASSQSAGGVAGELFF. CDR3 bases: TGTGCCAGCAGCCAATCAGCGGGGGGTGTCGCCGGGGAGCTGTTTTTT.

The chain combines TRBV4-2 with TRBJ2-1, with D tentatively TRBD2 (6 bases). CDR3 length: 17 residues. Germline lookup yields CDR1 LGHNA and CDR2 YNFKEQ. Between the trimmed V and J ends, which lost 3 bases and 3 bases, there was a span of 18 bases. This CDR3 reads CASSHRGDTGDYNEQFF. CDR3 nucleotides: TGTGCCAGCAGCCACCGGGGAGATACGGGGGACTACAATGAGCAGTTCTTC.

The chain uses TRBV7-2 and TRBJ2-3; 7 positions match TRBD2. The CDR3 covers 17 residues. Germline-derived CDR1 and CDR2 are SGHTA and FQGNSA. The J segment lost 5 bases and the V segment lost 3 bases, leaving 14 bases of the junction unmatched. The CDR3 spells CASSFGNFGTGGDTQYF. CDR3 bases: TGTGCCAGCAGCTTTGGCAATTTCGGGACGGGAGGAGATACGCAGTATTTT.

This clone showed up just a few times. This chain uses TRBV5-1 with TRBJ2-5; 7 bases are shared with TRBD2. Germline V gene lookup returns CDR1 SGHRS and CDR2 YFSETQ. The CDR3 has 16 residues. V shed 4 bases and J 3 bases; nucleotides not matched to a gene: 12. CDR3: CASSDGPSGYKETQYF. CDR3 sequence (DNA): TGCGCCAGCAGCGATGGACCTAGCGGATATAAAGAGACCCAGTACTTC. The whole variable domain, remainder taken from reference TRBV5-1 and TRBJ2-5, is KAGVTQTPRYLIKTRGQQVTLSCSPISGHRSVSWYQQTPGQGLQFLFEYFSETQRNKGNFPGRFSGRQFSNSRSEMNVSTLELGDSALYLCASSDGPSGYKETQYFGPGTRLLVL.

The chain recombines TRBV7-2 with TRBJ2-6; 8 nucleotides match TRBD1. Germline V gives CDR1 SGHTA, CDR2 FQGNSA. V gave up 4 bases and J gave up 7 bases; unmatched junction bases: 6. This CDR3 is 15 amino acids long. CDR3 nucleotides: TGTGCCAGCAGCTCCCAGGGGGCAGGTGCCAACGTCCTGACTTTC. Its protein is CASSSQGAGANVLTF.

The table lists this clone with a few counts. This chain links TRBV11-2 with TRBJ2-1; the D is unclear. Trimming pared 5 bases from V and 9 bases from J, leaving 11 bases between. CDR3 length: 12 residues. The germline gives CDR1 SGHAT, CDR2 FQNNGV. The CDR3 loop is CASSPHKPEQFF. The CDR3 DNA follows: TGTGCCAGCAGCCCTCATAAGCCTGAGCAGTTCTTC. Variable domain in full (rest from reference TRBV11-2 and TRBJ2-1): EAGVAQSPRYKIIEKRQSVAFWCNPISGHATLYWYQQILGQGPKLLIQFQNNGVVDDSQLPKDRFSAERLKGVDSTLKIQPAKLEDSAVYLCASSPHKPEQFFGPGTRLTVL.

The V call is TRBV5-4, the J call TRBJ2-5; D uncertain. Looked up from germline, CDR1 is SGHNT and CDR2 is YYREEE (reference sequence). This CDR3 has 17 amino acids. V lost 4 bases and J 0 bases, leaving 19 bases between the germline ends. Here the CDR3 reads CASSHTVRQPYQETQYF. The DNA of the CDR3 is TGTGCCAGCAGCCATACCGTAAGACAACCTTACCAAGAGACCCAGTACTTC.

This clone was seen a few times. The V and J genes are TRBV30 and TRBJ2-7, with TRBD1 identical over 7 bases. The germline CDR1 and CDR2 sequences are GTSNPN and SVGIG (reference sequence). The CDR3 runs to 13 residues. After removal of 3 bases from V and 5 bases from J, the junction contained 7 bases not matched to a gene. The CDR3 region has the DNA TGTGCCTGGAGCCCCATGGGACAGCACGAGCAGTACTTC. It is translated as CAWSPMGQHEQYF.

This clone was detected many times. The chain is built from TRBV29-1 and TRBJ1-5; D call uncertain. The CDR3 length is 12 residues. Trimming took 4 bases from V and 3 from J, leaving 7 bases between them. The germline V gene encodes CDR1 SQVTM and CDR2 ANQGSEA. CDR3 in DNA: TGCAGCGTTGGCAGTCACAATCAGCCCCAGCATTTT. Amino acids: CSVGSHNQPQHF. Based on the CDR3 plus reference TRBV29-1 and TRBJ1-5, the full variable domain is SAVISQKPSRDICQRGTSLTIQCQVDSQVTMMFWYRQQPGQSLTLIATANQGSEATYESGFVIDKFPISRPNLTFSTLTVSNMSPEDSSIYLCSVGSHNQPQHFGDGTRLSIL.

This chain uses TRBV28 with TRBJ2-2; D perhaps matches TRBD1 (5 bases). The CDR3 sequence is 14 residues long. V dropped 6 bases and J dropped 1 base, with 9 bases sitting between them. The germline V gene has CDR1 MDHEN and CDR2 SYDVKM. For the CDR3, the DNA is TGTGCCAGCAGCTCTGGACAGAACACCGGGGAGCTGTTTTTT. Its protein product is CASSSGQNTGELFF. The whole variable domain, remainder taken from reference TRBV28 and TRBJ2-2, is DVKVTQSSRYLVKRTGEKVFLECVQDMDHENMFWYRQDPGLGLRLIYFSYDVKMKEKGDIPEGYSVSREKKERFSLILESASTNQTSMYLCASSSGQNTGELFFGEGSRLTVL.

V usage is TRBV5-4 and J usage is TRBJ1-4; D might be TRBD1 (5 bases). The germline gives CDR1 SGHNT, CDR2 YYREEE (reference sequence). The V end was cut by 5 bases, the J end by 5 bases, with 19 bases between. The CDR3 covers 16 residues. DNA for the CDR3: TGTGCCAGCAGTTTCGACCAAGGGGTTCGGAATGAAAAACTGTTTTTT. Translation gives CASSFDQGVRNEKLFF.

V is TRBV6-5 and J is TRBJ1-2, with D possibly matching TRBD1 (6 bases). The V and J ends lost 2 bases and 5 bases respectively, with 15 bases between them. CDR1 and CDR2 from the germline V gene are MNHEY and SVGAGI. The CDR3 loop spans 15 amino acids. The CDR3 DNA reads TGTGCCAGCAGTTACGGGGGGGCCGAGGGATATGGCTACACCTTC. Translating it yields CASSYGGAEGYGYTF.

This clone was picked up a small number of times. V usage is TRBV9 and J usage is TRBJ1-1; a possible D gene is TRBD1 (6 bases). Trimming removed 0 bases from V and 4 bases from J, with 13 bases in between. The CDR3 has 15 amino acids. The germline gives CDR1 SGDLS, CDR2 YYNGEE. DNA for the CDR3: TGTGCCAGCAGCGTAGTATCAGGGGAGGGCACTGAAGCTTTCTTT. Translated, it gives CASSVVSGEGTEAFF.

The genes are TRBV19 and TRBJ1-5, with D tentatively TRBD1 (6 bases). This CDR3 is 15 amino acids long. CDR1 and CDR2 (germline): LNHDA, SQIVND (reference sequence). Between the trimmed V and J ends, which lost 7 bases and 4 bases, there was a span of 17 bases. CDR3 amino acids: CASTLRRQANQPQHF. CDR3 sequence (DNA): TGTGCCAGTACCCTCAGACGACAGGCGAATCAGCCCCAGCATTTT. Supplemented by reference TRBV19 and TRBJ1-5, the full variable domain reads DGGITQSPKYLFRKEGQNVTLSCEQNLNHDAMYWYRQDPGQGLRLIYYSQIVNDFQKGDIAEGYSVSREKKESFPLTVTSAQKNPTAFYLCASTLRRQANQPQHFGDGTRLSIL.

The chain recombines TRBV7-2 with TRBJ1-1; tentatively, D is TRBD1 (6 bases). Germline V CDR1 and CDR2: SGHTA, FQGNSA. The CDR3 covers 15 residues. The V gene lost 2 bases and the J gene lost 4 bases, with 14 bases spanning the gap. This CDR3 reads CASSLQMGARTEAFF. CDR3 in DNA: TGTGCCAGCAGCTTACAAATGGGGGCGCGCACTGAAGCTTTCTTT.

This chain connects TRBV6-6 to TRBJ2-2, with 10 nucleotides matching TRBD1. The CDR3 extends over 16 amino acids. CDR1 MNHNY and CDR2 SVGAGI come from the germline V gene (reference sequence). The ends lost 7 bases at V and 7 bases at J; junction bases unmatched: 12. The CDR3 spells CASTSPGQGRFGELFF. CDR3 sequence (DNA): TGTGCCAGCACCTCGCCGGGACAGGGGAGGTTCGGGGAGCTGTTTTTT.

This clone was counted a few times. The rearrangement uses TRBV6-5 and TRBJ1-2; D ambiguous. The V gene's germline CDR1 is MNHEY and CDR2 SVGAGI. The V end was cut by 7 bases, the J end by 0 bases, with 12 bases between. This CDR3 spans 14 amino acids. The CDR3 DNA reads TGTGCCAGCATGGCGCGGCGGGCTAACTATGGCTACACCTTC. It is translated as CASMARRANYGYTF.